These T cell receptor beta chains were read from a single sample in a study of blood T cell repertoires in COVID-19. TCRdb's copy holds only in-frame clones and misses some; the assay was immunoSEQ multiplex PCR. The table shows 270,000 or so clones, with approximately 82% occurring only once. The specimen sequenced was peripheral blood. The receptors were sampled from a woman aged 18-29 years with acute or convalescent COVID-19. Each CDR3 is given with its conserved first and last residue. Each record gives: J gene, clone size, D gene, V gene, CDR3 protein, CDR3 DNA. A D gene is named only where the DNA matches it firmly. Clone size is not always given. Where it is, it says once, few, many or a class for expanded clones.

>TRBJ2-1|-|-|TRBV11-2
CASSLHQTVGNEQFF
TGTGCCAGCAGCCTCCACCAGACAGTGGGCAATGAGCAGTTCTTC
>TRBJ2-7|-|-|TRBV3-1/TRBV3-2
CASSQGPTGSHYEQYF
TGTGCCAGCAGCCAAGGACCCACAGGGTCTCACTACGAGCAGTACTTC
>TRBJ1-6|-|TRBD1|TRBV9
CASSRTGGSSYNSPLHF
TGTGCCAGCAGCCGGACAGGGGGGAGCTCCTATAATTCACCCCTCCACTTT
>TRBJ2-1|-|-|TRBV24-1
CATGSVYYNEQFF
TGTGCCACCGGGAGCGTTTACTACAATGAGCAGTTCTTC
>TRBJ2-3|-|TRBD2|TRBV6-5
CATRAGATDTQYF
TGTGCCACCCGAGCGGGAGCCACAGATACGCAGTATTTT
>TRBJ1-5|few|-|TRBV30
CAWTRAGVNQPQHF
TGTGCCTGGACGAGGGCCGGGGTTAATCAGCCCCAGCATTTT
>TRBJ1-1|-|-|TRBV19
CASVDSTEAFF
TGTGCCAGTGTTGACAGCACTGAAGCTTTCTTT
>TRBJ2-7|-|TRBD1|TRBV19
CASKRGQGHYEQYF
TGTGCCAGTAAGAGGGGACAGGGCCACTACGAGCAGTACTTC
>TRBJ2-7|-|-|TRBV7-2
CASSLVSGAYEQYF
TGTGCCAGCAGCTTAGTCTCGGGGGCCTACGAGCAGTACTTC
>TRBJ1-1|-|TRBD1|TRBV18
CASSPPTNRGDTEAFF
TGTGCCAGCTCACCACCTACGAACAGGGGGGACACTGAAGCTTTCTTT
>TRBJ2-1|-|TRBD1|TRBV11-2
CASSSGLGQGRFNEQFF
TGTGCCAGCAGCTCGGGGTTGGGACAGGGGCGGTTCAATGAGCAGTTCTTC
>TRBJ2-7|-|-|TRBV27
CASSSRTVPYEQYF
TGTGCCAGCAGTTCCCGGACAGTACCCTACGAGCAGTACTTC
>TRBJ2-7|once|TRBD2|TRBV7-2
CASSLVAGSYEQYF
TGTGCCAGCAGCTTAGTAGCGGGCTCCTACGAGCAGTACTTC
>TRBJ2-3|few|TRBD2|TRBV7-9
CASSLASPSGSGDTQYF
TGTGCCAGCAGCTTAGCGTCGCCAAGCGGGAGTGGAGATACGCAGTATTTT
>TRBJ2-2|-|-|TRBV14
CASSLYRQAVGELFF
TGTGCCAGCAGCCTATACCGACAGGCCGTGGGGGAGCTGTTTTTT
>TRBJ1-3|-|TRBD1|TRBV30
CAWSLQGPFYTIYF
TGTGCCTGGAGTTTACAGGGGCCCTTCTACACCATATATTTT
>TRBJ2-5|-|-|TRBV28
CASSFGPQDISETQYF
TGTGCCAGCAGTTTTGGTCCGCAGGACATTTCGGAGACCCAGTACTTC
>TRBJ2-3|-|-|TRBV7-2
CASSALGFTDTQYF
TGTGCCAGCAGCGCGCTCGGGTTCACAGATACGCAGTATTTT
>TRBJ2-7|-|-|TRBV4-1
CASSQDTSNEQYF
TGCGCCAGCAGCCAAGATACGAGTAACGAGCAGTACTTC
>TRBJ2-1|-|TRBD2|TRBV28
CACLAGAGNNEQFF
TGTGCCTGTCTAGCGGGAGCCGGGAACAATGAGCAGTTCTTC
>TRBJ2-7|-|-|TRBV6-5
CASIYQPGTFYEQYF
TGTGCCAGCATCTACCAGCCCGGGACATTCTACGAGCAGTACTTC
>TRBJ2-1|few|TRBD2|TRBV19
CASSLRTSQVSEQFF
TGTGCCAGTAGTCTTAGGACTAGCCAAGTTAGCGAGCAGTTCTTC
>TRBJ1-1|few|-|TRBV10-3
CAISAWTVSMNTEAFF
TGTGCCATCAGTGCTTGGACTGTTTCCATGAACACTGAAGCTTTCTTT
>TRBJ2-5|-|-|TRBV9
CASSVDGQVGGTQYF
TGTGCCAGCAGCGTAGATGGGCAGGTCGGGGGGACCCAGTACTTC
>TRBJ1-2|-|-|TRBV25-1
CASSGQVYGYTF
TGTGCCAGCAGTGGACAGGTCTATGGCTACACCTTC
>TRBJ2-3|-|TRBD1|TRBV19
CASLQGDTDTQYF
TGTGCCAGCCTTCAGGGGGACACAGATACGCAGTATTTT
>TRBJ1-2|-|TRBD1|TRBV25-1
CASSARTGGFGYGYTF
TGTGCCAGCAGTGCCCGGACAGGGGGCTTTGGCTATGGCTACACCTTC
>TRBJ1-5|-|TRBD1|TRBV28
CASSSARGDQPQHF
TGTGCCAGCAGTTCTGCCAGGGGGGATCAGCCCCAGCATTTT
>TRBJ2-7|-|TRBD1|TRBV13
CASSQGTGDLYEQYF
TGTGCCAGCAGCCAAGGGACAGGAGACCTTTACGAGCAGTACTTC
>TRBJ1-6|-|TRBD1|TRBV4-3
CASSQGQGYNSPLHF
TGCGCCAGCAGCCAAGGACAGGGATATAATTCACCCCTCCACTTT
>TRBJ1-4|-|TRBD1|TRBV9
CASSSTDRGNEKLFF
TGTGCCAGCAGCTCGACGGACAGGGGGAATGAAAAACTGTTTTTT
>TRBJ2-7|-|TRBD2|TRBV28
CASSLGWSGATRGGYEQYF
TGTGCCAGCAGTTTAGGATGGTCGGGCGCTACGCGGGGGGGCTACGAGCAGTACTTC
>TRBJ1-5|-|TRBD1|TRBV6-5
CASSYRTGTNQPQHF
TGTGCCAGCAGTTACCGGACAGGGACGAATCAGCCCCAGCATTTT
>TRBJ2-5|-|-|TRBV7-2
CASSLLSEKETQYF
TGTGCCAGCAGCTTACTTAGCGAGAAAGAGACCCAGTACTTC
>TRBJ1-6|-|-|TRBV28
CASSIRQAYSYNSPLHF
TGTGCCAGCAGTATTAGACAGGCATACTCCTATAATTCACCCCTCCACTTT
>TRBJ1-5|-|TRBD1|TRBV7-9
CASSLATGGNQPQHF
TGTGCCAGCAGCTTAGCGACAGGGGGCAATCAGCCCCAGCATTTT
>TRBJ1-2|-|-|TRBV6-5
CASNGGYGYTF
TGTGCCAGCAATGGAGGCTATGGCTACACCTTC
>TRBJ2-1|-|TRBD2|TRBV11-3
CASSYNGRNEQFF
TGTGCCAGCAGCTACAACGGGAGGAATGAGCAGTTCTTC